This TCR beta chain was captured in a study of glioma-infiltrating T cells. Study results and limitations: Tissue-blood divergence was below expectation in non-neoplastic patients, above in gliomas.

Notes on this clonotype: The antigen is unknown.

Using RNA template, CDR3s of TCR alpha and beta were amplified with iRepertoire arm-PCR. Tissue mRNA or PBMC total RNA, roughly 100-400 ng, went into one-step reverse transcription and amplification. Each CDR3 protein gets one entry after TCRdb re-called the multiplex PCR reads with MiXCR. This sample yields fewer than 200,000 distinct CDR3 sequences, of which 32% are seen a single time; over 20% belongs to the top ten. Sequenced input: glioma tissue, nonneoplastic brain tissue, or PBMCs (not recorded which). The source of this sequence is a human donor with low-grade glioma or glioblastoma, undergoing nonglioma brain surgery, or in good health (not recorded which).

The CDR3 sequence is CASSLTITSAYNEQFF. CDR3 nucleotides: TGTGCCAGCAGCCTAACAATAACTAGCGCCTACAATGAGCAGTTCTTC. This chain connects TRBV5-5 to TRBJ2-1, with 7 bases fitting TRBD2. The CDR3 loop spans 16 amino acids. The V gene end was trimmed by 4 bases and the J gene end by 2 bases; junction bases not matched to a gene: 9. The germline V gene has CDR1 SGHKS and CDR2 YYEKEE (reference sequence).